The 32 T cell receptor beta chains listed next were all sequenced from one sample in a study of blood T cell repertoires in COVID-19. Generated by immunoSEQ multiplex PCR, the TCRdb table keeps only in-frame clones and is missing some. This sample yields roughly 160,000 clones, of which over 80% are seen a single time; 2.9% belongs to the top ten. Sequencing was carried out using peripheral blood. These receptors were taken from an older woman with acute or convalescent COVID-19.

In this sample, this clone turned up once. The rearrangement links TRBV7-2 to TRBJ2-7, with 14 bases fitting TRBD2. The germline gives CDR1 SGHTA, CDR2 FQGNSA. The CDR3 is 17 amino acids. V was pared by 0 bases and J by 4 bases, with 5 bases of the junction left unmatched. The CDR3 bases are TGTGCCAGCAGCTTAGCTGGGGGACTAGCGGGGGAGTACGAGCAGTACTTC. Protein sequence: CASSLAGGLAGEYEQYF.

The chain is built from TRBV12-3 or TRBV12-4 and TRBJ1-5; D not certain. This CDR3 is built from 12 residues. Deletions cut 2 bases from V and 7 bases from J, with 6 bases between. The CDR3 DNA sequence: TGTGCCAGCAGTTTACGCGAACAGCCCCAGCATTTT. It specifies CASSLREQPQHF.

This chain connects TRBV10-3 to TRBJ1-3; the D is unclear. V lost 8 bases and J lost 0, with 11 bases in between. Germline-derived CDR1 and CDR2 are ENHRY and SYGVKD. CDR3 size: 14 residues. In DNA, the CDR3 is TGTGCCATCCGGACGGGAACCTCTGGAAACACCATATATTTT. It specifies CAIRTGTSGNTIYF.

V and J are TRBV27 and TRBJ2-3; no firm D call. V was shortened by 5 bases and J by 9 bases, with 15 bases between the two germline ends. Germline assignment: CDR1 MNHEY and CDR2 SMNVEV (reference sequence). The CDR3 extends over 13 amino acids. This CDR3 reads CASSTSDGLTQYF. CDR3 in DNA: TGTGCCAGCAGTACCTCCGACGGGTTGACGCAGTATTTT.

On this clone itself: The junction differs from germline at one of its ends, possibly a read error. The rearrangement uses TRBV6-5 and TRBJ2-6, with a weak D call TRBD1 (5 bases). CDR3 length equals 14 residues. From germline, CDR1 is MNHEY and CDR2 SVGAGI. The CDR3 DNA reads TGTGCCAGCAGTAGGGCGTCTGGGGCCAACATCCTGACTTTC. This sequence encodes CASSRASGANILTF.

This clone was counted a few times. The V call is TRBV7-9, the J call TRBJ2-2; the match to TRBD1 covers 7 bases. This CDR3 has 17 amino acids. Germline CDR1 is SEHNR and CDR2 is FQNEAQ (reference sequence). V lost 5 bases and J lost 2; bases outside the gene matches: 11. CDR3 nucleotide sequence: TGTGCCAGCAGCGTGGGACAGCGAGCGAGTAACACCGGGGAGCTGTTTTTT. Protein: CASSVGQRASNTGELFF.

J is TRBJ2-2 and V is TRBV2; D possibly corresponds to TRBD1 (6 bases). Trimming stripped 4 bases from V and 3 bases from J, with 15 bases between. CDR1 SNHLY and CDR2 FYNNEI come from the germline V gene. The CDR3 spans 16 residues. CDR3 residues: CASSGDTGIYTGELFF. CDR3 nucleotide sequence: TGTGCCAGCAGTGGGGATACAGGGATTTACACCGGGGAGCTGTTTTTT.

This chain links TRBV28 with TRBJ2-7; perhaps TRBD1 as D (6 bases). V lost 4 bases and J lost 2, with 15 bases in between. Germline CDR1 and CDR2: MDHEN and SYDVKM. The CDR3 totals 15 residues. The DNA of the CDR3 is TGTGCCAGCAGTTCAAATGACAGGCCTCCCTACGAGCAGTACTTC. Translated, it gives CASSSNDRPPYEQYF.

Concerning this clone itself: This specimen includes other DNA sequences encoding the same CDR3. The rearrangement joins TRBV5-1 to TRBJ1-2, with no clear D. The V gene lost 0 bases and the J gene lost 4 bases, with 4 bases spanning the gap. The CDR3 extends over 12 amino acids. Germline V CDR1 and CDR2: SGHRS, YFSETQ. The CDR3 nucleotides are TGCGCCAGCAGCTTGGACAGCTATGGCTACACCTTC. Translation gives CASSLDSYGYTF.

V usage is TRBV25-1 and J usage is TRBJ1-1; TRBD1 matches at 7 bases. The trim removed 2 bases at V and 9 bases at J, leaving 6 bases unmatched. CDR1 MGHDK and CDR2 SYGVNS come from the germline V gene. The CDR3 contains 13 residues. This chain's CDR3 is CASSEPRQGKAFF. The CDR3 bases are TGTGCCAGCAGTGAACCTCGACAGGGAAAAGCTTTCTTT.

CDR3 bases: TGTGCCAGCAGCTCTCCGAGAGCGCAGGGGAATTCACCCCTCCACTTT. Residues: CASSSPRAQGNSPLHF. This sequence joins TRBV7-9 and TRBJ1-6, with D maybe TRBD1 (6 bases). The V end was cut by 4 bases, the J end by 7 bases, with 17 bases between. CDR1 and CDR2 from the germline V gene are SEHNR and FQNEAQ (reference sequence). The CDR3 has 16 amino acids.

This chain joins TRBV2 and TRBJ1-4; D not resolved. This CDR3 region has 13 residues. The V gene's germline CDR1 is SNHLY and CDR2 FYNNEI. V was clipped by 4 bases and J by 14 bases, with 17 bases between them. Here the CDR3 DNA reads TGTGCCAGCAGTGGGGCCTCTCTCGGCCCGCTGTTTTTT. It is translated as CASSGASLGPLFF.

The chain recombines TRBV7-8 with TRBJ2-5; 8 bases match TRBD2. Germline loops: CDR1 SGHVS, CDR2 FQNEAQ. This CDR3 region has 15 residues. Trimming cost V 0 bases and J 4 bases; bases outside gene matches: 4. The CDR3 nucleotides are TGTGCCAGCAGCTTAGCCGGCCGGGGGGGAGAGACCCAGTACTTC. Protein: CASSLAGRGGETQYF.

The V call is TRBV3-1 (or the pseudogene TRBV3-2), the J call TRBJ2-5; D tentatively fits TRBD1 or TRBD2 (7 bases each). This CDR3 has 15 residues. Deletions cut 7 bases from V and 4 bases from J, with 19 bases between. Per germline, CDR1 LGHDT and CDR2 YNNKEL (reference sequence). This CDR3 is CASTQGGGLGETQYF. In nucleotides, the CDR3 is TGTGCCAGCACCCAGGGGGGGGGCCTTGGAGAGACCCAGTACTTC.

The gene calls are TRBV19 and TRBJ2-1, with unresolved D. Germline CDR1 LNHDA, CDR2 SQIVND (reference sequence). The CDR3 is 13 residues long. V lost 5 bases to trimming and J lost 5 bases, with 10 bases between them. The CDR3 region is CASSRQQNNEQFF. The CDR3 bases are TGTGCCAGTAGTCGCCAACAAAACAATGAGCAGTTCTTC.

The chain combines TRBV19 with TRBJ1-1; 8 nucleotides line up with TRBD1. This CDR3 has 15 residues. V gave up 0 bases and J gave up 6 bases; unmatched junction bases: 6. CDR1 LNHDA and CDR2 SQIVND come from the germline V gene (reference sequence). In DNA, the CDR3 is TGTGCCAGTAGTATAGATCACAGGGGGACTGCTGAAGCTTTCTTT. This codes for CASSIDHRGTAEAFF. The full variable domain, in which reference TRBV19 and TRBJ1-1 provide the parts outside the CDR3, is DGGITQSPKYLFRKEGQNVTLSCEQNLNHDAMYWYRQDPGQGLRLIYYSQIVNDFQKGDIAEGYSVSREKKESFPLTVTSAQKNPTAFYLCASSIDHRGTAEAFFGQGTRLTVV.

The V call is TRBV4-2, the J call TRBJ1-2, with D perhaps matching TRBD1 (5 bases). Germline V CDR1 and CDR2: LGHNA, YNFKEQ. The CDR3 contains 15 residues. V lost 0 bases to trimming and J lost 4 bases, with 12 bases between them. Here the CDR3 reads CASSQDRSTVYGYTF. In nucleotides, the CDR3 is TGTGCCAGCAGCCAAGATAGGTCGACAGTCTATGGCTACACCTTC.

CDR3: CASSPGFASGLKETQYF. The DNA of the CDR3 is TGCGCCAGCAGCCCCGGTTTCGCTAGCGGATTAAAAGAGACCCAGTACTTC. The chain employs TRBV5-1 and TRBJ2-5, with 7 bases fitting TRBD2. J was trimmed by 3 bases and V by 4 bases; bases with no gene match: 15. The length of the CDR3 is 17 residues. Germline V lookup: CDR1 SGHRS, CDR2 YFSETQ.

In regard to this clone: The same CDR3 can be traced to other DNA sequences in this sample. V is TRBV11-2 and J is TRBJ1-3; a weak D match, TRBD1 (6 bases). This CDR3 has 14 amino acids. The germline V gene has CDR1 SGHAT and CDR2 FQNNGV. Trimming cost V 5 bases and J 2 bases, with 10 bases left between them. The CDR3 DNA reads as TGTGCCAGCAGCACCAACAGGGCTGGAAACACCATATATTTT. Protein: CASSTNRAGNTIYF.

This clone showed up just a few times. The CDR3 sequence: CASSPRTGDTNTEAFF. The CDR3 bases are TGTGCCAGCAGCCCTCGGACAGGGGACACGAACACTGAAGCTTTCTTT. The genes are TRBV7-6 and TRBJ1-1; 9 nucleotides match TRBD1. CDR1 is SGHVS, CDR2 FNYEAQ, per germline. CDR3 length: 16 residues. The ends lost 5 bases at V and 1 base at J; junction bases unmatched: 8.

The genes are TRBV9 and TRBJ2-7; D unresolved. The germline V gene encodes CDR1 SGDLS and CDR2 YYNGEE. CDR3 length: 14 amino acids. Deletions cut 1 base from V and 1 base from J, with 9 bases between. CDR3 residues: CASSVTANSYEQYF. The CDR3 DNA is TGTGCCAGCAGCGTAACAGCTAATTCCTACGAGCAGTACTTC. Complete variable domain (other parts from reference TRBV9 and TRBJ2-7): DSGVTQTPKHLITATGQRVTLRCSPRSGDLSVYWYQQSLDQGLQFLIQYYNGEERAKGNILERFSAQQFPDLHSELNLSSLELGDSALYFCASSVTANSYEQYFGPGTRLTVT.

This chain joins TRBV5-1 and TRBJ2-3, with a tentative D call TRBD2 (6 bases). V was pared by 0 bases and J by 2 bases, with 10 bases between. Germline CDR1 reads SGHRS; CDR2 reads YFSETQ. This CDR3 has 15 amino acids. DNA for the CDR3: TGCGCCAGCAGCTTGGCCGGGGGAGCCACAGATACGCAGTATTTT. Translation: CASSLAGGATDTQYF.

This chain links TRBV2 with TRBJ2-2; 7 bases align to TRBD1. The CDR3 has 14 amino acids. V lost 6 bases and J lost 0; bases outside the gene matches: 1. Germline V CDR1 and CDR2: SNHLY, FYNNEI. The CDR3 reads CASRGTANTGELFF. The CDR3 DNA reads TGTGCCAGCAGGGGGACAGCGAACACCGGGGAGCTGTTTTTT.

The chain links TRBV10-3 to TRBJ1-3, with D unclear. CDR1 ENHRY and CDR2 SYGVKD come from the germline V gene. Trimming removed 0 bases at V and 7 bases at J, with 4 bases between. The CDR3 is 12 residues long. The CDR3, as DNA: TGTGCCATCAGTGAGTCCGGGAACACCATATATTTT. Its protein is CAISESGNTIYF.

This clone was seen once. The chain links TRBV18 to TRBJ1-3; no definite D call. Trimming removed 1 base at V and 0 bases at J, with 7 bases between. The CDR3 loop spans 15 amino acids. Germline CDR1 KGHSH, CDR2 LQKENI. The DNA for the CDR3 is TGTGCCAGCTCACCACGCGGTCTCTCTGGAAACACCATATATTTT. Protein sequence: CASSPRGLSGNTIYF. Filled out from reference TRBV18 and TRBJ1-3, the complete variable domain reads NAGVMQNPRHLVRRRGQEARLRCSPMKGHSHVYWYRQLPEEGLKFMVYLQKENIIDESGMPKERFSAEFPKEGPSILRIQQVVRGDSAAYFCASSPRGLSGNTIYFGEGSWLTVV.

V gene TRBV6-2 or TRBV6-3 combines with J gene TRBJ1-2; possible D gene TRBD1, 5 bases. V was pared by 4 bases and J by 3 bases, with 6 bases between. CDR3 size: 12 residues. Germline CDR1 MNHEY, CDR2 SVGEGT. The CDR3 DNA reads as TGTGCCAGCAGTTGGGGGGACTATGGCTACACCTTC. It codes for CASSWGDYGYTF.

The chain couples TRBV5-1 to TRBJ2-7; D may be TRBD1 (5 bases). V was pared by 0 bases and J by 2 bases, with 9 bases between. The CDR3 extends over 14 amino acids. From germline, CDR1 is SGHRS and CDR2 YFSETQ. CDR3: CASSLAQGPYEQYF. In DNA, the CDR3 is TGCGCCAGCAGCTTGGCGCAGGGTCCCTACGAGCAGTACTTC. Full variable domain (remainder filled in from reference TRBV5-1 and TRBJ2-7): KAGVTQTPRYLIKTRGQQVTLSCSPISGHRSVSWYQQTPGQGLQFLFEYFSETQRNKGNFPGRFSGRQFSNSRSEMNVSTLELGDSALYLCASSLAQGPYEQYFGPGTRLTVT.

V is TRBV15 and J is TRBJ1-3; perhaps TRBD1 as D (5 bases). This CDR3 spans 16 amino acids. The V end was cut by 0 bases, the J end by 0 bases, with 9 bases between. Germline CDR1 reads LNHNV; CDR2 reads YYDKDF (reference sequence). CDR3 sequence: CATSRERQSSGNTIYF. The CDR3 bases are TGTGCCACCAGCAGAGAAAGACAGAGCTCTGGAAACACCATATATTTT.

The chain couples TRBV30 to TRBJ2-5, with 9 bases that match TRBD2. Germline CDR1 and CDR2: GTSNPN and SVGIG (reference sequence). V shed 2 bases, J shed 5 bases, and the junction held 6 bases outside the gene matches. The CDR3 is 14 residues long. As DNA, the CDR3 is TGTGCCTGGAGTACAGGACTAGCGATCGAGACCCAGTACTTC. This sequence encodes CAWSTGLAIETQYF.

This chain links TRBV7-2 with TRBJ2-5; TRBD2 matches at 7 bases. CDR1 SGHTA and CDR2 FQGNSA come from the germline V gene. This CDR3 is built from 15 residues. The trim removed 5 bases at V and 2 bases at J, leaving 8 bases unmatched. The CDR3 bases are TGTGCCAGCAGCCCTCCGGGACTATCACAAGAGACCCAGTACTTC. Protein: CASSPPGLSQETQYF. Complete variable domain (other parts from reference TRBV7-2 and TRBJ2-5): GAGVSQSPSNKVTEKGKDVELRCDPISGHTALYWYRQSLGQGLEFLIYFQGNSAPDKSGLPSDRFSAERTGGSVSTLTIQRTQQEDSAVYLCASSPPGLSQETQYFGPGTRLLVL.

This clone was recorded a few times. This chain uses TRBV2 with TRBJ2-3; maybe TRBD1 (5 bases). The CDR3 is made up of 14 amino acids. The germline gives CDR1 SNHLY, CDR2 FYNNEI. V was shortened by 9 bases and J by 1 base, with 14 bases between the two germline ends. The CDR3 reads CASKPGMRTDTQYF. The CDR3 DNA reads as TGTGCCAGTAAGCCAGGGATGCGCACAGATACGCAGTATTTT.

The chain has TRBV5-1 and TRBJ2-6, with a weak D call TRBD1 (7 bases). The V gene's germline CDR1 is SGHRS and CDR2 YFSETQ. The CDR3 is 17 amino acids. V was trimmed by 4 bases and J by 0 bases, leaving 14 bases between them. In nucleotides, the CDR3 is TGCGCCAGCAGCCTGGAGGGACAGCGCTCTGGGGCCAACGTCCTGACTTTC. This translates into CASSLEGQRSGANVLTF.